This is a list of T cell receptor beta chains from one sample in a study of neurological immune-mediated disorders. In TCRdb, the 5' RACE reads were re-called with MiXCR into one record per CDR3 protein. Of 50,000 to 55,000 distinct CDR3 sequences in the sample, around 4% were seen once. The sequencing input was PBMCs. Receptor source: a man in his 60s with multiple sclerosis. CDR3s include the opening cysteine and the closing phenylalanine or tryptophan. D genes are given only for firm matches. Clone size is given for some rows only: seen once, a few or many times, or a class if the clone is expanded.

abundance	len	j_gene	d_gene	v_gene	CDR3aa	CDR3nt
NA	15	TRBJ1-1	TRBD1	TRBV14	CASSLRTGMNTEAFF	TGTGCCAGCAGCCTACGGACAGGGATGAACACTGAAGCTTTCTTT
many	17	TRBJ2-1	NA	TRBV6-5	CASSYSGLGGSYNEQFF	TGTGCCAGCAGTTACTCGGGACTCGGTGGCTCCTACAATGAGCAGTTCTTC
many	14	TRBJ2-3	NA	TRBV24-1	CATSPGGAQDTQYF	TGTGCCACCAGTCCAGGTGGAGCCCAAGATACGCAGTATTTT
many	12	TRBJ2-2	NA	TRBV18	CASSPPIGELFF	TGTGCCAGCTCACCACCGATCGGGGAGCTGTTTTTT
many	15	TRBJ2-1	NA	TRBV5-1	CASSSTGLNYNEQFF	TGCGCCAGCAGCTCGACAGGTTTGAACTACAATGAGCAGTTCTTC
NA	16	TRBJ2-4	NA	TRBV11-2	CASSLGPSVRSYIQYF	TGTGCCAGCAGCTTAGGGCCTAGCGTGAGATCATACATTCAGTACTTC
many	15	TRBJ1-5	TRBD1	TRBV12-3/TRBV12-4	CASSLKGAGNQPQHF	TGTGCCAGCAGTTTGAAGGGGGCTGGCAATCAGCCCCAGCATTTT
many	14	TRBJ1-4	TRBD1	TRBV12-3/TRBV12-4	CASSHGQGHEKLFF	TGTGCCAGCAGCCACGGACAGGGTCACGAAAAACTGTTTTTT
many	13	TRBJ1-1	NA	TRBV12-3/TRBV12-4	CASSLLVGAEAFF	TGTGCCAGCAGTTTATTAGTGGGGGCTGAAGCTTTCTTT
many	12	TRBJ1-2	NA	TRBV20-1	CSASGGLYGYTF	TGCAGTGCTAGTGGGGGGCTCTATGGCTACACCTTC
many	17	TRBJ2-1	TRBD2	TRBV7-2	CASSFTGLAGVYDEQFF	TGTGCCAGCAGCTTCACTGGACTAGCGGGAGTTTATGATGAGCAGTTCTTC
many	11	TRBJ2-1	NA	TRBV6-6	CASSFRVEQFF	TGTGCCAGCAGTTTCAGGGTTGAGCAGTTCTTC
many	16	TRBJ2-1	NA	TRBV20-1	CSARDWLRGRGNEQFF	TGCAGTGCTAGAGATTGGTTAAGGGGACGGGGCAATGAGCAGTTCTTC
NA	14	TRBJ1-6	NA	TRBV14	CASSFDPANSTLNF	TGTGCCAGCTCCTTCGACCCGGCTAATTCAACCCTCAACTTT
many	13	TRBJ1-5	NA	TRBV6-6	CASIGGDGQPQHF	TGTGCCAGCATTGGGGGGGATGGACAGCCCCAGCATTTT
many	15	TRBJ2-7	NA	TRBV15	CATSGWGYGTYEQYF	TGTGCCACCAGCGGGTGGGGTTACGGAACCTACGAGCAGTACTTC
many	14	TRBJ2-7	NA	TRBV9	CASSVAGETYEQYF	TGTGCCAGCAGCGTAGCGGGAGAAACCTACGAGCAGTACTTC
many	11	TRBJ2-2	NA	TRBV20-1	CSAPVAGELFF	TGCAGTGCACCTGTCGCCGGGGAGCTGTTTTTT
many	14	TRBJ1-4	NA	TRBV7-9	CASTPGNGREKLFF	TGTGCCAGCACCCCCGGAAACGGGAGGGAAAAACTGTTTTTT
many	15	TRBJ2-1	NA	TRBV5-1	CASGRDGSSYNEQFF	TGCGCCAGCGGCCGGGACGGTTCATCCTACAATGAGCAGTTCTTC
many	9	TRBJ1-1	NA	TRBV29-1	CSVGTEAFF	TGCAGCGTTGGGACTGAAGCTTTCTTT
many	14	TRBJ1-5	NA	TRBV20-1	CSARGGGGNQPQHF	TGCAGTGCTAGAGGAGGGGGAGGCAATCAGCCCCAGCATTTT
NA	15	TRBJ2-7	TRBD2	TRBV20-1	CSARSLAGGPYEQYF	TGCAGTGCTAGATCGTTAGCGGGGGGTCCCTACGAGCAGTACTTC
NA	16	TRBJ2-3	TRBD2	TRBV7-2	CASTLRLAGSTDTQYF	TGTGCCAGCACCTTGCGCTTAGCGGGTAGCACAGATACGCAGTATTTT
many	14	TRBJ2-2	NA	TRBV3-1	CASSQLSSTGELFF	TGTGCCAGCAGCCAACTCTCGAGTACCGGGGAGCTGTTTTTT
many	14	TRBJ1-1	TRBD1	TRBV28	CASYNSGTGVGAFF	TGTGCCAGCTACAATTCCGGGACAGGGGTAGGAGCTTTCTTT
many	16	TRBJ1-2	TRBD1	TRBV4-1	CASSRDPGQGAGGYTF	TGCGCCAGCAGCCGAGATCCGGGACAGGGGGCCGGGGGCTACACCTTC
many	15	TRBJ2-1	TRBD2	TRBV12-3/TRBV12-4	CASSWVAGGIGEQFF	TGTGCCAGCAGTTGGGTGGCGGGAGGGATAGGTGAGCAGTTCTTC
many	14	TRBJ2-4	NA	TRBV7-2	CASSQGGGKNIQYF	TGTGCCAGCAGCCAAGGGGGAGGCAAAAACATTCAGTACTTC
many	15	TRBJ1-5	NA	TRBV28	CASSDRLTAGQPQHF	TGTGCCAGCAGTGACAGACTAACTGCGGGTCAGCCCCAGCATTTT
many	14	TRBJ2-5	NA	TRBV11-2	CASSLALDSGTQYF	TGTGCCAGCAGCTTAGCACTAGATTCGGGGACCCAGTACTTC
many	17	TRBJ1-6	TRBD1	TRBV7-2	CASSIGASGQGNSPLHF	TGTGCCAGCAGCATAGGGGCCTCGGGACAGGGGAATTCACCCCTCCACTTT